This TCR beta chain comes out of a study of cytomegalovirus exposure and HLA in healthy donors. About the study: Genotyping showed 70% to 90% of 350 to 400 donors falling in the Caucasian-associated ancestry cluster. Findings and limits, study-wide: It was around 160 TCR beta chains that were listed as cytomegalovirus-associated. The authors assumed roughly uniform sequencing depth across donors for presence/absence analyses.

Concerning this clone: Its antigen is as yet unknown.

V shed 5 bases and J 6 bases; nucleotides not matched to a gene: 7. In germline, CDR1 is SEHNR, CDR2 FQNEAQ (reference sequence). The CDR3 is 15 amino acids. A multiplex PCR was run with 60 Vbeta primers and 13 Jbeta primers. Profiling relied on immunoSEQ multiplex PCR, and the TCRdb table lists in-frame clones only, not all of them. The table records over 55,000 clones, 87% of them present only once. The chain carries TRBV7-9 and TRBJ1-6, with TRBD1 identical over 7 bases. Sample: PBMCs. The TCR sequence derives from a man aged 18 to 35 in good health and CMV-seronegative. CDR3 coding DNA: TGTGCCAGCAGCCTAGGGACAGTCGTTAATTCACCCCTCCACTTT. Translated: CASSLGTVVNSPLHF. The full variable domain, in which reference TRBV7-9 and TRBJ1-6 provide the parts outside the CDR3, is DTGVSQNPRHKITKRGQNVTFRCDPISEHNRLYWYRQTLGQGPEFLTYFQNEAQLEKSRLLSDRFSAERPKGSFSTLEIQRTEQGDSAMYLCASSLGTVVNSPLHFGNGTRLTVT.